These 11 T cell receptor beta chains originate from one sample sequenced in a study of control samples from healthy donors and cancer patients. Clones were read by immunoSEQ multiplex PCR, and TCRdb kept only the in-frame ones, dropping some. This table has about 140,000 clones, under 95% appearing once. Material for sequencing was blood. Receptors originate from a man aged 18 to 30 in good health.

The chain is built from TRBV6-1 and TRBJ2-1, with 13 positions matching TRBD2. This CDR3 contains 15 residues. V was clipped by 6 bases and J by 8 bases; unmatched bases: 7. From germline, CDR1 is MNHNS and CDR2 SASEGT. This CDR3 reads CASRDTSGGAHEQFF. The CDR3 nucleotides are TGTGCCAGCAGGGATACTAGCGGGGGGGCCCATGAGCAGTTCTTC.

CDR3: CASSTPRGGGETEAFF. In nucleotides, the CDR3 is TGTGCCAGCAGCACCCCCCGGGGGGGTGGGGAAACTGAAGCTTTCTTT. The gene calls are TRBV21-1 and TRBJ1-1. TRBV21-1 is a documented pseudogene. The CDR3 runs to 16 residues.

The chain carries TRBV28 and TRBJ1-5; TRBD1 is a possible D gene (5 bases). This CDR3 comprises 14 residues. Between the trimmed V and J ends, which lost 6 bases and 3 bases, there was a span of 12 bases. From germline, CDR1 is MDHEN and CDR2 SYDVKM. CDR3 in DNA: TGTGCCAGCAGCCCCGGACAAGCCAATCAGCCCCAGCATTTT. Protein sequence: CASSPGQANQPQHF.

The chain joins TRBV2 to TRBJ2-5, with D tentatively TRBD2 (5 bases). Germline V CDR1 and CDR2: SNHLY, FYNNEI. CDR3 length: 12 residues. Trimming left V 6 bases short and J 7 bases short, with 12 bases between. Here the CDR3 DNA reads TGTGCCAGCAGAGAGGGAACGGCGACCCAGTACTTC. Protein: CASREGTATQYF.

This chain connects TRBV6-5 to TRBJ2-3, with 9 bases aligning to TRBD2. V shed 2 bases and J 4 bases; nucleotides not matched to a gene: 4. Germline values: CDR1 MNHEY, CDR2 SVGAGI. The CDR3 contains 15 residues. The CDR3 sequence is CASSYAGGAADTQYF. The CDR3 nucleotides read TGTGCCAGCAGTTACGCGGGGGGGGCTGCAGATACGCAGTATTTT.

The gene calls are TRBV11-2 and TRBJ2-1, with D perhaps assigned TRBD1 or TRBD2 (6 bases each). The CDR3 runs 15 residues. From germline, CDR1 is SGHAT and CDR2 FQNNGV. The V end lost 5 bases, the J end lost 8 bases, and 19 bases lay between the germline ends. The CDR3: CASSPSGGRGYEQFF. The CDR3 DNA follows: TGTGCCAGCAGCCCCTCTGGGGGGCGCGGCTATGAGCAGTTCTTC.

On this clone: An end of the junction does not agree with germline; a read error may underlie this. The chain is built from TRBV28 and TRBJ1-4; D is possibly TRBD1 (5 bases). Germline V CDR1 and CDR2: MDHEN, SYDVKM. The CDR3 length is 13 residues. CDR3 sequence reads: CASSLEGSGGRIF. CDR3 nucleotide sequence: TGTGCCAGCAGTTTAGAGGGATCTGGGGGTCGGATTTTT.

This clone came up once. The chain links TRBV12-3 or TRBV12-4 to TRBJ2-3; D ambiguous. The CDR3 has 12 residues. Trimming removed 5 bases at V and 3 bases at J, with 6 bases between. CDR3 sequence reads: CASSRHTDTQYF. In nucleotides, the CDR3 is TGTGCCAGCAGTAGACATACAGATACGCAGTATTTT.

The J gene is TRBJ1-2, the V gene TRBV5-1; tentative D call: TRBD1 (6 bases). The germline V gene encodes CDR1 SGHRS and CDR2 YFSETQ. The CDR3 runs 16 residues. Trimming removed 4 bases from V and 4 bases from J, with 20 bases in between. The CDR3: CASSPREGGESYGYTF. Written as DNA, the CDR3 is TGCGCCAGCAGCCCCCGTGAGGGGGGGGAGAGCTATGGCTACACCTTC.

The table lists this clone with a few counts. The CDR3 nucleotides are TGTGCCAGCAGCTTGGGAGGACGTAATGAAAAACTGTTTTTT. Amino acid sequence: CASSLGGRNEKLFF. This sequence joins TRBV5-6 and TRBJ1-4; the D is unclear. The V and J ends lost 0 bases and 4 bases respectively, with 7 bases between them. The CDR3 runs 14 residues. Germline assignment: CDR1 SGHDT and CDR2 YYEEEE.

The gene calls are TRBV9 and TRBJ1-6; D is perhaps TRBD1 (5 bases). The germline V gene encodes CDR1 SGDLS and CDR2 YYNGEE. The CDR3 totals 16 residues. The V end was cut by 0 bases, the J end by 2 bases, with 9 bases between. In DNA, the CDR3 is TGTGCCAGCAGCGTAGGGGGGGAACCCTATAATTCACCCCTCCACTTT. Translated: CASSVGGEPYNSPLHF. The complete variable domain, with remaining parts taken from reference TRBV9 and TRBJ1-6, reads DSGVTQTPKHLITATGQRVTLRCSPRSGDLSVYWYQQSLDQGLQFLIQYYNGEERAKGNILERFSAQQFPDLHSELNLSSLELGDSALYFCASSVGGEPYNSPLHFGNGTRLTVT.